The clone carrying this TCR beta chain showed up just a few times. The antigen remains unidentified. The CDR3 has 16 residues. Expressed TCRB transcripts were sequenced after all isolated RNA was converted to cDNA. The method was immunoSEQ multiplex PCR; TCRdb's version includes in-frame clones alone and lacks a portion of them. Seen here are more than 300,000 clones, roughly 8% observed once, and the top ten hold approximately 0.44%. The entry originates in a study of beta chain features in type 1 diabetes. Overall study findings and caveats: The similarity of naive, central memory and Treg TCRB repertoires appeared greater among patients than among healthy donors.

This chain connects TRBV21-1 to TRBJ1-1; the table calls TRBD1, which could not be checked here. TRBV21-1 is classified as a pseudogene. The sample taken for sequencing was central memory CD4+ T cells from blood. The source is a woman aged 18 to 35 in good health. CDR3 coding DNA: TGTGCCAGCAGCCGACCCACGGGACAGGGGTGCGCTGAAGCTTTCTTT. This codes for CASSRPTGQGCAEAFF.